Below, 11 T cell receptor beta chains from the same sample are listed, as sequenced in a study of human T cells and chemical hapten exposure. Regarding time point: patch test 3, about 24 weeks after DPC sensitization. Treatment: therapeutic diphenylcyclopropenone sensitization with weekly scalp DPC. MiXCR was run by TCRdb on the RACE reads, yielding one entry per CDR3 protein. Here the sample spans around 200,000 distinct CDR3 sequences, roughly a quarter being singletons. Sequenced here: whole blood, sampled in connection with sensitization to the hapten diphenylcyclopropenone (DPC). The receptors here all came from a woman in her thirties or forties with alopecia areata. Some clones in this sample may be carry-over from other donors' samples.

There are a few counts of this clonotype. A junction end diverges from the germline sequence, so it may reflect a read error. DNA for the CDR3: TGCGCCAGCAGCTTGGATGGGGACAGCACAAATACGCAGTATTTT. This gives the protein CASSLDGDSTNTQYF. The chain employs TRBV5-1 and TRBJ2-3; 7 nucleotides line up with TRBD1. Per the germline V gene, CDR1 is SGHRS and CDR2 is YFSETQ. This CDR3 spans 15 amino acids.

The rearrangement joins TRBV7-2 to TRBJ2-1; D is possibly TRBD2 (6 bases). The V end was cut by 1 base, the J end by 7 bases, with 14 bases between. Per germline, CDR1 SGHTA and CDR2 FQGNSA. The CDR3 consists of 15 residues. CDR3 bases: TGTGCCAGCAGCTTAGTCTCGGCAGGGACTAATGAGCAGTTCTTC. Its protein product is CASSLVSAGTNEQFF.

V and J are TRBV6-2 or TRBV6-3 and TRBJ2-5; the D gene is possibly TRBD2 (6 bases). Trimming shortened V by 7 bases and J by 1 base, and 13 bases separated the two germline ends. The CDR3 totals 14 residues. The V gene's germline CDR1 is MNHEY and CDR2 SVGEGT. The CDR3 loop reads CASIPGGLQETQYF. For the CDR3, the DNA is TGTGCCAGCATCCCTGGGGGACTCCAAGAGACCCAGTACTTC.

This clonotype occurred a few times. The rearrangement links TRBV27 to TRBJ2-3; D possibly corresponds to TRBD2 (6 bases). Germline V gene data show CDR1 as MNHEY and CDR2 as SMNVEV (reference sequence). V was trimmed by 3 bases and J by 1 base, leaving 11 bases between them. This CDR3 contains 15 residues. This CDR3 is CASSFSGWGTDTQYF. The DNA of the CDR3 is TGTGCCAGCAGTTTTAGCGGATGGGGCACAGATACGCAGTATTTT.

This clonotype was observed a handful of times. The DNA of the CDR3 is TGTGCCAGCAACGTCGACCCCCGCGGGAACACTGAAGCTTTCTTT. It encodes CASNVDPRGNTEAFF. V is TRBV12-3 or TRBV12-4 and J is TRBJ1-1; D ambiguous. The length of the CDR3 is 15 residues. V dropped 7 bases and J dropped 1 base, with 16 bases sitting between them.

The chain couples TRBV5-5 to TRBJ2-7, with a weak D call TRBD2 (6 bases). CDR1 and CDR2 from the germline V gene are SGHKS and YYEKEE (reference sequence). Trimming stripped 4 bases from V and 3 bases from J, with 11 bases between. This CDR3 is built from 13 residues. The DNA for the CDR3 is TGTGCCAGCAGCACCCTGGGGGGCTACGAGCAGTACTTC. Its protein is CASSTLGGYEQYF. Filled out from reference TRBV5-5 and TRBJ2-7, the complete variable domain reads DAGVTQSPTHLIKTRGQQVTLRCSPISGHKSVSWYQQVLGQGPQFIFQYYEKEERGRGNFPDRFSARQFPNYSSELNVNALLLGDSALYLCASSTLGGYEQYFGPGTRLTVT.

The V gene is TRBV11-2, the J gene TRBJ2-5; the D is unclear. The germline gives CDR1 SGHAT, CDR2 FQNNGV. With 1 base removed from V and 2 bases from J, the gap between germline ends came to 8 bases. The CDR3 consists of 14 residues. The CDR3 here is CASSLGGSQETQYF. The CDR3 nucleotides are TGTGCCAGCAGCTTAGGTGGCAGTCAAGAGACCCAGTACTTC.

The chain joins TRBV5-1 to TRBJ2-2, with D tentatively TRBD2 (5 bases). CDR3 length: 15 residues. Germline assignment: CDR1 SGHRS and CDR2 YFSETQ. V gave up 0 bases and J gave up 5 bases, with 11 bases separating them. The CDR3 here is CASSLALDGTGELFF. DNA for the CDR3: TGCGCCAGCAGCTTGGCACTAGACGGGACCGGGGAGCTGTTTTTT.

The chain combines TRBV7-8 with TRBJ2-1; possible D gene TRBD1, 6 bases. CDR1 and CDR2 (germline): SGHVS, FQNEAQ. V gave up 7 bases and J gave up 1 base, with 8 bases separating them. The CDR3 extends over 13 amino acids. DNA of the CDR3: TGTGCCAGCACTCAGGGGTCCTACAATGAGCAGTTCTTC. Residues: CASTQGSYNEQFF.

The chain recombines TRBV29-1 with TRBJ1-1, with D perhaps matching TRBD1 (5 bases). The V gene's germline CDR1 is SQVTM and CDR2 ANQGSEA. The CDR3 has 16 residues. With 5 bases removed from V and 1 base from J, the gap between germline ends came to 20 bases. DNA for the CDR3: TGCAGCGTTTCTTGGGGATGGGGGGACGGGAACACTGAAGCTTTCTTT. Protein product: CSVSWGWGDGNTEAFF.

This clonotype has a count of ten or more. DNA for the CDR3: TGTGCCAGCAGTTACTCCGGGGGGTCGGCTAATGAAAAACTGTTTTTT. It encodes CASSYSGGSANEKLFF. The V gene is TRBV6-5, the J gene TRBJ1-4; possibly TRBD1 for D (5 bases). The ends were cut back, 0 bases at V and 3 bases at J, with 11 bases in the middle. The germline gives CDR1 MNHEY, CDR2 SVGAGI. This CDR3 spans 16 amino acids.